The clone carrying this TCR beta chain was seen ten or more times. Its target is not known. Germline values: CDR1 SGHVS, CDR2 FNYEAQ. The CDR3 sequence is 14 residues long. Trimming removed 6 bases from V and 9 bases from J; junction bases left unmatched: 5. This record belongs to a study of T cell repertoires in cytomegalovirus infection. Looking at the study overall: Public signatures in TCR beta pointed to CMV infection and matching HLA type. Study-wide points: Of the TCR beta families, the public ones yielded a cumulative frequency that identified carriers of CMV plus the relevant HLA.

One entry per CDR3 protein, called by TCRdb with MiXCR from the reads. The sample has about 740,000 distinct CDR3 sequences; roughly a third are singletons. The origin of this receptor is a human donor in good health (CMV status not recorded). Some clones in this sample may be carry-over from other donors' samples. The J gene is TRBJ2-1, the V gene TRBV7-6; 13 nucleotides align to TRBD2. Sequencing was carried out using PBMCs. The CDR3 DNA sequence: TGTGCCAGCAGTTGGACTAGCGGGAGCGGTGAGCAGTTCTTC. Its protein is CASSWTSGSGEQFF.